The TCR beta chain described here comes from a study of cytomegalovirus exposure and HLA in healthy donors. Whole-study context: As an earlier analysis found, roughly 180 million T cells yielded 90 million to 140 million unique TCR beta sequences. Among the roughly 400 genotyped donors, 81% were placed in the Caucasian-associated ancestry cluster.

In the PCR, 60 Vbeta and 13 Jbeta primers were used. The table came from immunoSEQ multiplex PCR; TCRdb's copy has only in-frame clones and leaves some out. This repertoire includes 70,000 to 90,000 clones. The V gene's germline CDR1 is SGHAT and CDR2 FQNNGV. V gave up 1 base and J gave up 3 bases; unmatched junction bases: 3. CDR3 length: 14 amino acids. J is TRBJ2-7 and V is TRBV11-2, with TRBD1 matching over 7 bases. The clonotype was recovered from a man between 18 and 35 years old in good health and CMV-seropositive. Input material: PBMCs. DNA of the CDR3: TGTGCCAGCAGCTTAGGACAGGGATACTACGAGCAGTACTTC. Translated, it gives CASSLGQGYYEQYF.